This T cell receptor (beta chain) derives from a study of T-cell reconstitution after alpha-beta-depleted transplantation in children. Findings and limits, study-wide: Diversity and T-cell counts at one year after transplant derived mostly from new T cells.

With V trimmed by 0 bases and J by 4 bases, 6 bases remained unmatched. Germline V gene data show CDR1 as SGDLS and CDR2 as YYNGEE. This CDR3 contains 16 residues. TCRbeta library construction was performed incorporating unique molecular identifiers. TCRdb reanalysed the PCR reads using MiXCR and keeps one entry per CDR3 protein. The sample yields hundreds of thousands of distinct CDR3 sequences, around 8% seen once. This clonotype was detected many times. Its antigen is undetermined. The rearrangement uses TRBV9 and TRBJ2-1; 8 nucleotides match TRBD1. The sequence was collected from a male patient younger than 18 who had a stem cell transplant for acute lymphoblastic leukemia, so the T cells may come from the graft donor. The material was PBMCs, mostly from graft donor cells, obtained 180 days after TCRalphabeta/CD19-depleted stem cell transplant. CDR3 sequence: CASSVDRGLGYNEQFF. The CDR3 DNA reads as TGTGCCAGCAGCGTAGACAGGGGGTTGGGTTACAATGAGCAGTTCTTC.